This T cell receptor (beta chain) originates from a study of blood T cells in healthy people across ages. General observations from the study: Whereas aged donors had fewer naive CD4+ cells, long-lived donors had more of them and higher diversity.

With respect to this clonotype: The antigen remains unidentified.

CDR3 size: 11 residues. Per the germline V gene, CDR1 is MNHEY and CDR2 is SVGEGT. Next came a second PCR, run for roughly 7 to 12 cycles, which used a sample-barcoded 5' primer along with a J-beta primer mix. TCRdb re-called the 5' RACE reads through MiXCR, storing one row per CDR3 protein. Here the sample spans nearly 800,000 distinct CDR3 sequences, roughly 25% being singletons. This same sample was also taken into another study, of T cells of mothers and their children. Per that study: A few mothers and their six children, all healthy Caucasians, donated. cDNA was made from all extracted RNA, around 1.5 ug per 15 ul.

The sequenced sample was blood. The origin of this receptor is a boy between 10 and 17 years old in good health. The chain is built from TRBV6-2 or TRBV6-3 and TRBJ2-5, with D perhaps matching TRBD1 or TRBD2 (5 bases each). The closer fit of TRBJ2-1 to the DNA end suggests the J call may be wrong. CDR3 region: CASSLGELQFF. The CDR3 coding sequence is TGTGCCAGCAGCCTAGGGGAGTTGCAGTTCTTC.